The 9 T cell receptor beta chains reported below all come from one sample, sequenced in a study of Ad26.COV2.S vaccination and SARS-CoV-2 variants. Treatment here: about 20 received Ad26.COV2.S at low or high dose, single or two shots; 5 received placebo; per-sample allocation not given. Sampling took place 63 days after the first vaccine or placebo injection. Here immunoSEQ multiplex PCR was the method, and the copy in TCRdb shows in-frame clones only, minus some. This table holds about 350,000 clones, around 90% found once. This specimen consisted of peripheral blood, obtained in a trial of Ad26.COV2.S vaccine versus placebo. The source is a person aged 18-60 years who received the Ad26.COV2.S COVID-19 vaccine or a placebo.

The CDR3 here is CAWSVIISTEAFF. In DNA form, the CDR3 reads TGTGCCTGGAGTGTCATAATAAGCACTGAAGCTTTCTTT. The chain recombines TRBV30 with TRBJ1-1, with D unclear. Germline-derived CDR1 and CDR2 are GTSNPN and SVGIG (reference sequence). CDR3 length: 13 residues. V was trimmed by 0 bases and J by 4 bases, leaving 9 bases between them.

The V gene is TRBV24-1, the J gene TRBJ1-1; a possible D gene is TRBD1 (5 bases). Germline-derived CDR1 and CDR2 are KGHDR and SFDVKD. There are 14 residues in the CDR3. V was clipped by 7 bases and J by 1 base, with 12 bases between them. The CDR3 protein is CATRPGGSNTEAFF. The CDR3 DNA reads as TGTGCCACCAGACCCGGGGGATCGAACACTGAAGCTTTCTTT.

CDR3 region: CASSQTSGDSYEQYF. The CDR3 region has the DNA TGCGCCAGCAGCCAAACTAGCGGGGATTCCTACGAGCAGTACTTC. The chain combines TRBV4-1 with TRBJ2-7; 10 bases line up with TRBD2. Per the germline V gene, CDR1 is MGHRA and CDR2 is YSYEKL. This CDR3 has 15 amino acids. V lost 2 bases, J lost 1 base, and 2 bases stayed unmatched.

V gene TRBV11-3 combines with J gene TRBJ2-2, with D perhaps matching TRBD2 (7 bases). This CDR3 is 16 amino acids long. CDR1 SGHNT and CDR2 YENEEA come from the germline V gene. The V end was cut by 4 bases, the J end by 1 base, with 13 bases between. CDR3 in DNA: TGTGCCAGCAGCTCCGTGGGAGGGGGGAACACCGGGGAGCTGTTTTTT. This translates into CASSSVGGGNTGELFF.

This chain links TRBV12-3 or TRBV12-4 with TRBJ2-7, with D uncertain. Trimming cost V 1 base and J 4 bases, with 8 bases left between them. The CDR3 runs to 13 residues. CDR3 residues: CASSLGPKYEQYF. The CDR3 bases are TGTGCCAGCAGTTTAGGGCCGAAATACGAGCAGTACTTC.

This rearrangement joins TRBV11-2 to TRBJ1-1; no firm D call. Deletions cut 2 bases from V and 4 bases from J, with 8 bases between. CDR1 is SGHAT, CDR2 FQNNGV, per germline. The CDR3 consists of 13 residues. The CDR3 DNA follows: TGTGCCAGCAGCTTACATCAAGTCACTGAAGCTTTCTTT. Its translation is CASSLHQVTEAFF.

The chain couples TRBV29-1 to TRBJ2-2; no clear D. Germline CDR1 reads SQVTM; CDR2 reads ANQGSEA. V lost 4 bases and J 4 bases, leaving 7 bases between the germline ends. The CDR3 has 12 amino acids. The chain's CDR3 is CSVGLLTGELFF. The CDR3 DNA follows: TGCAGCGTTGGGCTTCTCACCGGGGAGCTGTTTTTT.

The chain uses TRBV5-4 and TRBJ2-5; D remains ambiguous. V gave up 4 bases and J gave up 2 bases, with 12 bases separating them. Germline CDR1 SGHNT, CDR2 YYREEE (reference sequence). The CDR3 spans 14 residues. Written as DNA, the CDR3 is TGTGCCAGCAGCCGAGACGGTTTTCAAGAGACCCAGTACTTC. Amino acids: CASSRDGFQETQYF.

The gene calls are TRBV4-1 and TRBJ1-3; D is perhaps TRBD1 (6 bases). CDR1 MGHRA and CDR2 YSYEKL come from the germline V gene. The CDR3 sequence is 16 residues long. Trimming took off 4 bases at V and 2 bases at J, with 15 bases between the two ends. CDR3 amino acids: CASSLNSGEAGNTIYF. The CDR3 DNA is TGCGCCAGCAGCCTCAACTCAGGGGAGGCTGGAAACACCATATATTTT.